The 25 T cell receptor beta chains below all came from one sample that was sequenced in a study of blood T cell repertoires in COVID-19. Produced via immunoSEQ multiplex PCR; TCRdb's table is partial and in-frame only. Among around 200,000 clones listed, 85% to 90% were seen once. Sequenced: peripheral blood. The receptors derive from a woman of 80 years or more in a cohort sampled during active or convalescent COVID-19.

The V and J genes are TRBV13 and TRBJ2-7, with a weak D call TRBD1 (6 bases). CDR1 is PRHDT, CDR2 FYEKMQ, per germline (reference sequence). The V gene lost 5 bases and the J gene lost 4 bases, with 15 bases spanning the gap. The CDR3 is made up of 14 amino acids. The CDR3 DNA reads TGTGCCAGCAGCCCCTACGCAGGGGCGTACGAGCAGTACTTC. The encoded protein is CASSPYAGAYEQYF.

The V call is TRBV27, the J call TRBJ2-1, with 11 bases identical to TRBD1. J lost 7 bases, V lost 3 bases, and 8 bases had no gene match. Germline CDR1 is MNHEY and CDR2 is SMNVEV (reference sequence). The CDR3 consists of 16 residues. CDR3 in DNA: TGTGCCAGCAGTTTCCTCGGGACAGGGGGAGGTAATGAGCAGTTCTTC. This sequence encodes CASSFLGTGGGNEQFF.

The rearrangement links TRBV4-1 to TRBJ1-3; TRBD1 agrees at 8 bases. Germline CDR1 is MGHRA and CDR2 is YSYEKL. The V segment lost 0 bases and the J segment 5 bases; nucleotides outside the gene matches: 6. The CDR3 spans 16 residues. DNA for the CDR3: TGCGCCAGCAGCCAAGACCCGACAGGGGATAGAAACACCATATATTTT. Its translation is CASSQDPTGDRNTIYF.

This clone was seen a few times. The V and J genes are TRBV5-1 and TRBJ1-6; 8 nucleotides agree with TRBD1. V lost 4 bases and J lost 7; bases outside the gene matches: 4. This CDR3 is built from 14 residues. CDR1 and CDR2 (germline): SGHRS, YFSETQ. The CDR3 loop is CASSIQGDNSPLHF. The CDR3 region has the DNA TGCGCCAGCAGCATACAGGGGGACAATTCACCCCTCCACTTT.

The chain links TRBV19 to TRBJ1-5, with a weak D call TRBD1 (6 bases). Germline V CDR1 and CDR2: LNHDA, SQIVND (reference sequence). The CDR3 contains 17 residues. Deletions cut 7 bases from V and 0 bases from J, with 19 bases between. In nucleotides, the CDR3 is TGTGCCAGTACTAATAGCCCTGGGGGGGCTAGCAATCAGCCCCAGCATTTT. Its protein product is CASTNSPGGASNQPQHF.

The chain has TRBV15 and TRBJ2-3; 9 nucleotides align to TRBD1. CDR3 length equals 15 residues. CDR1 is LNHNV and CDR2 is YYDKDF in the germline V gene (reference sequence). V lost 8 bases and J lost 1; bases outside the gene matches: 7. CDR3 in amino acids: CATSPGDRGTDTQYF. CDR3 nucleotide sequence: TGTGCCACCTCCCCCGGGGACAGGGGCACAGATACGCAGTATTTT.

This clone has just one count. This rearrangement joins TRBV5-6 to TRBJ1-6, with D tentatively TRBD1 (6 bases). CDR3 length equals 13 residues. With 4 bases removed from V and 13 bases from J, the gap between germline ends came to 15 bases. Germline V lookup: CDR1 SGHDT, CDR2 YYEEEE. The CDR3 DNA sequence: TGTGCCAGCAGCGGGGGACACCGAGAGCCCCTCCACTTT. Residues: CASSGGHREPLHF.

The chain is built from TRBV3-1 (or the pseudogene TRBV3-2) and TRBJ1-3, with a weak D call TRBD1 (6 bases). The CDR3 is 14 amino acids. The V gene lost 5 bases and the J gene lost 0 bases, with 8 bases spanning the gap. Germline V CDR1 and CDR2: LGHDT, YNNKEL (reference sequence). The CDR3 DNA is TGTGCCAGCAGCACGGACAGCTCTGGAAACACCATATATTTT. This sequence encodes CASSTDSSGNTIYF.

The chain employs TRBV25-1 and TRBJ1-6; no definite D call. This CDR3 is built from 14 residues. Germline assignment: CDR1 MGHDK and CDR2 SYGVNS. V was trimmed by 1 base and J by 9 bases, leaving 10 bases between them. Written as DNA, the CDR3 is TGTGCCAGCAGTGAATTGGGAGACTCTTCACCCCTCCACTTT. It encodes CASSELGDSSPLHF.

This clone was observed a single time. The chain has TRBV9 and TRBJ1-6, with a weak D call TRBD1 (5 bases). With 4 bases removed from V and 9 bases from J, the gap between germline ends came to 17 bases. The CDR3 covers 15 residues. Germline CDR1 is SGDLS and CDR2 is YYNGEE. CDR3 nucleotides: TGTGCCAGCAGCCCCCGGGGGATATCGGGTTCACCCCTCCACTTT. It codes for CASSPRGISGSPLHF. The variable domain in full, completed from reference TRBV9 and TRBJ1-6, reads DSGVTQTPKHLITATGQRVTLRCSPRSGDLSVYWYQQSLDQGLQFLIQYYNGEERAKGNILERFSAQQFPDLHSELNLSSLELGDSALYFCASSPRGISGSPLHFGNGTRLTVT.

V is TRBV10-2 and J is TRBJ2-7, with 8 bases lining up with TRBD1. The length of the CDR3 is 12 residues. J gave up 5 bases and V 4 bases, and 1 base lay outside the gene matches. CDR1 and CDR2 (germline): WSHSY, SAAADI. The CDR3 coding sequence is TGCGCCAGCAGTGGGACAGGGAACGAGCAGTACGTC. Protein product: CASSGTGNEQYV.

In DNA form, the CDR3 reads TGTGCCAGCAGCTTGTTCCGAGGCGAGCAGTTCTTC. Translating gives CASSLFRGEQFF. J is TRBJ2-1 and V is TRBV5-6; no firm D call. CDR1 and CDR2 from the germline V gene are SGHDT and YYEEEE. The CDR3 has 12 amino acids. V lost 1 base, J lost 10 bases, and 9 bases lay in between.

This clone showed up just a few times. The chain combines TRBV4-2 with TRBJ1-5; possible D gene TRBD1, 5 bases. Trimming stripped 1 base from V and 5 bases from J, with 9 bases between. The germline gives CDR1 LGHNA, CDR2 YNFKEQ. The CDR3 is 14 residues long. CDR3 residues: CASSQGQTDQPQHF. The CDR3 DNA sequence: TGTGCCAGCAGCCAAGGACAGACGGATCAGCCCCAGCATTTT.

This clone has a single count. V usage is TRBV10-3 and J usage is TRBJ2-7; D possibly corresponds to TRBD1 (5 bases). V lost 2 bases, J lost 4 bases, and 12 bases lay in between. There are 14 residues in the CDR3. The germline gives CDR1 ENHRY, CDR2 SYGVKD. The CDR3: CAISEGPGRYEQYF. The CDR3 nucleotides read TGTGCCATCAGTGAGGGTCCAGGGCGATACGAGCAGTACTTC.

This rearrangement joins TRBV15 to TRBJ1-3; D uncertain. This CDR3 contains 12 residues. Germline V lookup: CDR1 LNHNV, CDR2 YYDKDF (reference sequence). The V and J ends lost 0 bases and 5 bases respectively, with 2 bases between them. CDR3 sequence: CATSRDRNTIYF. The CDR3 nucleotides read TGTGCCACCAGCAGAGATAGAAACACCATATATTTT.

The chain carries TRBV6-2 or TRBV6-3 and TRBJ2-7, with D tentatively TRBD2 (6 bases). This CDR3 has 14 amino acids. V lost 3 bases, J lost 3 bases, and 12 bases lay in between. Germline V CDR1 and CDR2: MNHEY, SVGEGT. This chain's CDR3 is CASSYGGENYEQYF. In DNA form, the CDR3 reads TGTGCCAGCAGTTATGGCGGGGAAAACTACGAGCAGTACTTC.

The CDR3 DNA sequence: TGTGCCAGCAGTCCCTGGGCCGGGGGGTCTGAAGCTTTCTTT. It encodes CASSPWAGGSEAFF. The chain is built from TRBV27 and TRBJ1-1; TRBD1 might be the D (5 bases). CDR1 MNHEY and CDR2 SMNVEV come from the germline V gene (reference sequence). This CDR3 comprises 14 residues. Trimming stripped 5 bases from V and 6 bases from J, with 16 bases between.

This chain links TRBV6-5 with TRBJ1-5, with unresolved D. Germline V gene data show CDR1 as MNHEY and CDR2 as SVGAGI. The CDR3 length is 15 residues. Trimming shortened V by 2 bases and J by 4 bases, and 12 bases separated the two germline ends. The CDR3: CASSYEGGLNQPQHF. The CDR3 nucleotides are TGTGCCAGCAGTTACGAGGGCGGACTAAATCAGCCCCAGCATTTT.

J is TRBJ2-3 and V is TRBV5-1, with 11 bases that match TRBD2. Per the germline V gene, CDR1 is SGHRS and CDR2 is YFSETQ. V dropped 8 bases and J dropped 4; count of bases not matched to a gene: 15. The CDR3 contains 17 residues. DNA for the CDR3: TGCGCCAGTCGCGAGGGGACTAGCGGCCCTTGGGCAGATACGCAGTATTTT. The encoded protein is CASREGTSGPWADTQYF.

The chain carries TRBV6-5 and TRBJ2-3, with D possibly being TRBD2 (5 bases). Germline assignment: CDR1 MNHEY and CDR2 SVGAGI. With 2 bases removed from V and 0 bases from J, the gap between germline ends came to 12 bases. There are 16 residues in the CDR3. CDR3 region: CASSYPGLGSTDTQYF. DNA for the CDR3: TGTGCCAGCAGTTACCCCGGACTGGGAAGCACAGATACGCAGTATTTT.

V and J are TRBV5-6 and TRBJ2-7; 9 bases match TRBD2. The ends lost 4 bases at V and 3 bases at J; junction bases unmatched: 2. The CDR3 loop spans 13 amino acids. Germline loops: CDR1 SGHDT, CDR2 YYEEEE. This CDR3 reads CASSPTSGYEQYF. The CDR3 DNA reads TGTGCCAGCAGCCCGACTAGCGGCTACGAGCAGTACTTC.

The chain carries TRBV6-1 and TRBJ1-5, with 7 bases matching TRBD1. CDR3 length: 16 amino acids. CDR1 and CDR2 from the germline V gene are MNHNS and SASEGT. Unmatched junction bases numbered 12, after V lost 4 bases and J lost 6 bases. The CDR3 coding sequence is TGTGCCAGCAGTGGAAGCTTAAACAGGGGTACTCAGCCCCAGCATTTT. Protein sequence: CASSGSLNRGTQPQHF.

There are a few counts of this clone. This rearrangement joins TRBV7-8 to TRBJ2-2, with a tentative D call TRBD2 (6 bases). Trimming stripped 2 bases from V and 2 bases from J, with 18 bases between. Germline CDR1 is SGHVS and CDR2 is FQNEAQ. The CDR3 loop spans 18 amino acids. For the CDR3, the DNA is TGTGCCAGCAGCTTACCGCCCCGGATGGCGGGAAACACCGGGGAGCTGTTTTTT. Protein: CASSLPPRMAGNTGELFF.

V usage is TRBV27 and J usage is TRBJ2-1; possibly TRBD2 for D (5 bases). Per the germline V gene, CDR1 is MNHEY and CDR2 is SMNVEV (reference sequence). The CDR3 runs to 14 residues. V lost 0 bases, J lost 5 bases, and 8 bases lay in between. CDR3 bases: TGTGCCAGCAGTTTATCTCGGGGTAACAATGAGCAGTTCTTC. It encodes CASSLSRGNNEQFF.

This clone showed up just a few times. The DNA of the CDR3 is TGTGCCAGCAGATGGACAAACAATTCACCCCTCCACTTT. It codes for CASRWTNNSPLHF. The J gene is TRBJ1-6, the V gene TRBV27, with a possible D match to TRBD1 (5 bases). V was clipped by 6 bases and J by 7 bases, with 10 bases between them. The CDR3 is made up of 13 amino acids. Germline CDR1 and CDR2: MNHEY and SMNVEV (reference sequence).